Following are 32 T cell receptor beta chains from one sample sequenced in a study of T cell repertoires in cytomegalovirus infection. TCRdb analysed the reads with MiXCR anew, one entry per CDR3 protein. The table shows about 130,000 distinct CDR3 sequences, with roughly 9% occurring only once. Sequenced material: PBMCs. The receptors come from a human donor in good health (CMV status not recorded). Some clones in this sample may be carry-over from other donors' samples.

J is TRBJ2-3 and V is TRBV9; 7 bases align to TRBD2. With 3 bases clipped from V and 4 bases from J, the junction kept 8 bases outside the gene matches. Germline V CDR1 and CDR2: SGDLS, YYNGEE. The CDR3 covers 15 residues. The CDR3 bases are TGTGCCAGCAGCGGCTTGGCGGGGGAGGCAGATACGCAGTATTTT. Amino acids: CASSGLAGEADTQYF.

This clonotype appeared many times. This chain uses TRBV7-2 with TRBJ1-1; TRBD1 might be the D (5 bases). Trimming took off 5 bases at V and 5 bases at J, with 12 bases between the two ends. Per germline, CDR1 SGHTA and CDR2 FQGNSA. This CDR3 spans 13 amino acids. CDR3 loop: CASSGTGLTEAFF. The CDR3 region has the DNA TGTGCCAGCAGCGGAACAGGACTGACTGAAGCTTTCTTT.

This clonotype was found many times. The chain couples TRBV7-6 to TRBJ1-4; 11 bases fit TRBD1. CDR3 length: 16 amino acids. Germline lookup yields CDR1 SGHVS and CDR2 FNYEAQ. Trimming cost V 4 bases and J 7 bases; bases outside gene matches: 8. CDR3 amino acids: CASSWVPGTGGEKLFF. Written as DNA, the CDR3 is TGTGCCAGCAGCTGGGTCCCTGGGACAGGGGGTGAAAAACTGTTTTTT. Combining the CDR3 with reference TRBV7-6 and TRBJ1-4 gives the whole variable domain GAGVSQSPRYKVTKRGQDVALRCDPISGHVSLYWYRQALGQGPEFLTYFNYEAQQDKSGLPNDRFSAERPEGSISTLTIQRTEQRDSAMYRCASSWVPGTGGEKLFFGSGTQLSVL.

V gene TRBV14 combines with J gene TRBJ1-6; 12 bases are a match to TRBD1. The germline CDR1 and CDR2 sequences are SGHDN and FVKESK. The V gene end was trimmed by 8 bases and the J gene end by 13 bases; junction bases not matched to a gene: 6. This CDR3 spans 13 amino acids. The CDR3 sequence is CASAGDRGLPLHF. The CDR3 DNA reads TGTGCCAGCGCGGGGGACAGGGGGCTTCCCCTCCACTTT.

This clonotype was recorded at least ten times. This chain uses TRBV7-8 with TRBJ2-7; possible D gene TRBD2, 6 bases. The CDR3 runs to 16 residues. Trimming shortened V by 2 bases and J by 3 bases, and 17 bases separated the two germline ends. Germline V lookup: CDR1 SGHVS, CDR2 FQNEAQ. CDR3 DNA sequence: TGTGCCAGCAGCTTACGTCTTCGGCAGGGAGGCTACGAGCAGTACTTC. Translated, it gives CASSLRLRQGGYEQYF.

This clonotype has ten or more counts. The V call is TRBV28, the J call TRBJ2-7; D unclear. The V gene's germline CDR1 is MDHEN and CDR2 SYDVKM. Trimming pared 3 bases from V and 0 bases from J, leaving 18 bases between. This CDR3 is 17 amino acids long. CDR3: CASSFHRASSISYEQYF. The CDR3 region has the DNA TGTGCCAGCAGTTTCCACCGGGCCAGTTCGATCTCCTACGAGCAGTACTTC.

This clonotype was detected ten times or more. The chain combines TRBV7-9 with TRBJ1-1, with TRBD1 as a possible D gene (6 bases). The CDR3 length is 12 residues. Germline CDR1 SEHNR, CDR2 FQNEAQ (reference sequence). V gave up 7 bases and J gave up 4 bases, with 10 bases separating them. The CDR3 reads CASKGGGTEAFF. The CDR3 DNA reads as TGTGCCAGCAAGGGGGGGGGCACTGAAGCTTTCTTT. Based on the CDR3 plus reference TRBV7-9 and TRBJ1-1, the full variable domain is DTGVSQNPRHKITKRGQNVTFRCDPISEHNRLYWYRQTLGQGPEFLTYFQNEAQLEKSRLLSDRFSAERPKGSFSTLEIQRTEQGDSAMYLCASKGGGTEAFFGQGTRLTVV.

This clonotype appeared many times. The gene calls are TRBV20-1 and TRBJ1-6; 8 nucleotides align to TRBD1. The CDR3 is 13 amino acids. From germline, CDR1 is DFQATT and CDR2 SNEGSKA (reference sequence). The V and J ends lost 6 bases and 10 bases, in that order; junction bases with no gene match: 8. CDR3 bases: TGCAGTGCCGTAGGACAGGGAGAGTCACCCCTCCACTTT. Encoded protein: CSAVGQGESPLHF.

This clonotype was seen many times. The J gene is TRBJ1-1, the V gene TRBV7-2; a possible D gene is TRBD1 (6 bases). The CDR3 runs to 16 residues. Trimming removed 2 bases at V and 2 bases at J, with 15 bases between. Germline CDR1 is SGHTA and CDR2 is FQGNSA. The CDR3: CASSLWGAVPNTEAFF. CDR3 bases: TGTGCCAGCAGCTTATGGGGGGCAGTCCCCAACACTGAAGCTTTCTTT.

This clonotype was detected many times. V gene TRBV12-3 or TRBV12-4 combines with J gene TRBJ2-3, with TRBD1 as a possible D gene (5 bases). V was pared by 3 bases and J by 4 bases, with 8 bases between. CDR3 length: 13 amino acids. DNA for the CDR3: TGTGCCAGCAGTTTTGACAGCCCAGATACGCAGTATTTT. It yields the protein CASSFDSPDTQYF.

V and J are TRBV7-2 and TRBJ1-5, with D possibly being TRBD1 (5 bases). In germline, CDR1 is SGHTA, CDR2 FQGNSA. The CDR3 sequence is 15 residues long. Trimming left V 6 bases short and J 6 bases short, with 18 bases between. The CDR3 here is CASSPLLGRGQPQHF. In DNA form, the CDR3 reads TGTGCCAGCAGTCCTTTGTTGGGACGAGGTCAGCCCCAGCATTTT.

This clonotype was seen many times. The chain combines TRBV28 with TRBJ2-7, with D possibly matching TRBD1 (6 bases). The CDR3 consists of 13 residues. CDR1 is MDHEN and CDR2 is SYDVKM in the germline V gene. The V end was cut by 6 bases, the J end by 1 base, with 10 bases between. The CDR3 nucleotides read TGTGCCAGCAGCCGTGGACAGTCCTACGAGCAGTACTTC. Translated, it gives CASSRGQSYEQYF. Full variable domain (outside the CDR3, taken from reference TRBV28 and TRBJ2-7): DVKVTQSSRYLVKRTGEKVFLECVQDMDHENMFWYRQDPGLGLRLIYFSYDVKMKEKGDIPEGYSVSREKKERFSLILESASTNQTSMYLCASSRGQSYEQYFGPGTRLTVT.

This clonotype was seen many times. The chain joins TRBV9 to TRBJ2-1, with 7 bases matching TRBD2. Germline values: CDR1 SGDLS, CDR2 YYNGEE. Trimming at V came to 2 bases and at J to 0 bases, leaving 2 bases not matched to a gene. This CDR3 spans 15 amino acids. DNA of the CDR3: TGTGCCAGCAGCGTGGGGGGGGACTCCTACAATGAGCAGTTCTTC. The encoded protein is CASSVGGDSYNEQFF.

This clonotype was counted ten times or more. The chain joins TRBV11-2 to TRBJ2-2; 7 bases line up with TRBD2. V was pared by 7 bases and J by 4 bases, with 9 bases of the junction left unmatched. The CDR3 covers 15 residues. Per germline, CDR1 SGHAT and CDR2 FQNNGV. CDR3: CASTLIAGGTGELFF. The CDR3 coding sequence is TGTGCCAGCACCCTAATAGCGGGCGGCACCGGGGAGCTGTTTTTT.

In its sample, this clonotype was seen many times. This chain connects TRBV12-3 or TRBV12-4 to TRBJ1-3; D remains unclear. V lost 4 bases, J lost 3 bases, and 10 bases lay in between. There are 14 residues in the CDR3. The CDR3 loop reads CASSSGFFGNTIYF. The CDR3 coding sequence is TGTGCCAGCAGTTCCGGTTTTTTTGGAAACACCATATATTTT.

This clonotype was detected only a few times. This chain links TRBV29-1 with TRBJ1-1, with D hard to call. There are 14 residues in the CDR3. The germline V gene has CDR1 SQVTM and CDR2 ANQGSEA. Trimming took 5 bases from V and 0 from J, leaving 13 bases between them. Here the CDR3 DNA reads TGCAGCGTTACTCGGCTGGGAATGAACACTGAAGCTTTCTTT. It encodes CSVTRLGMNTEAFF.

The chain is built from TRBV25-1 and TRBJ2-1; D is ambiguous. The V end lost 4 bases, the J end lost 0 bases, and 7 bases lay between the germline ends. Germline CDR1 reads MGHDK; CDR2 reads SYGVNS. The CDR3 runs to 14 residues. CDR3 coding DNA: TGTGCCAGCAGTGCGGCTAGCTCCTACAATGAGCAGTTCTTC. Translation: CASSAASSYNEQFF.

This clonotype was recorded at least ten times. CDR3: CASSPQASSYNEQFF. The CDR3 region has the DNA TGTGCCAGCAGCCCCCAAGCTAGCTCCTACAATGAGCAGTTCTTC. This chain connects TRBV7-3 to TRBJ2-1; D uncertain. Germline V gene sequence: CDR1 SGHTA, CDR2 FQGTGA. The CDR3 contains 15 residues. V lost 5 bases and J 0 bases, leaving 11 bases between the germline ends. Full variable domain (outside the CDR3, taken from reference TRBV7-3 and TRBJ2-1): GAGVSQTPSNKVTEKGKYVELRCDPISGHTALYWYRQSLGQGPEFLIYFQGTGAADDSGLPNDRFFAVRPEGSVSTLKIQRTERGDSAVYLCASSPQASSYNEQFFGPGTRLTVL.

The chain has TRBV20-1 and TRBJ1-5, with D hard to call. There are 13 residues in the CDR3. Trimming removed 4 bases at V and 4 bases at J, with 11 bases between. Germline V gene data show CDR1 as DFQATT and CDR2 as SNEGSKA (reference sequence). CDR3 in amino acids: CSAIRRSNQPQHF. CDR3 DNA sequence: TGCAGTGCTATTCGGCGATCAAATCAGCCCCAGCATTTT.

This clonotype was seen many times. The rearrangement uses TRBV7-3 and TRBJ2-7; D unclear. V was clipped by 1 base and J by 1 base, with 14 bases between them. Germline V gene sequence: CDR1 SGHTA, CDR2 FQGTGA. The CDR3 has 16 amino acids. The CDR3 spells CASSLRGGDLSYEQYF. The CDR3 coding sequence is TGTGCCAGCAGCTTAAGGGGTGGCGACCTTTCCTACGAGCAGTACTTC.

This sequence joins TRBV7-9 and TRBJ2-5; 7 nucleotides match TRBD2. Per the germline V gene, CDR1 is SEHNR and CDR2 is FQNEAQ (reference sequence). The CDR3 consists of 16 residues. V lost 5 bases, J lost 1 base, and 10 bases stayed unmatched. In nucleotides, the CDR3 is TGTGCCAGCAGCCCCGAAGGGAGGGCGTCCCAAGAGACCCAGTACTTC. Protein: CASSPEGRASQETQYF. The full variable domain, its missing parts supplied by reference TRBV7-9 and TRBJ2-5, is DTGVSQNPRHKITKRGQNVTFRCDPISEHNRLYWYRQTLGQGPEFLTYFQNEAQLEKSRLLSDRFSAERPKGSFSTLEIQRTEQGDSAMYLCASSPEGRASQETQYFGPGTRLLVL.

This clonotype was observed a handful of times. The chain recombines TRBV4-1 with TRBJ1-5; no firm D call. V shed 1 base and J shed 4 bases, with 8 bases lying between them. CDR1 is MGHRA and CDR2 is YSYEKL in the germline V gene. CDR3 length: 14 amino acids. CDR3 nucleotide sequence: TGCGCCAGCAGCCAAGCGGCCGGGAATCAGCCCCAGCATTTT. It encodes CASSQAAGNQPQHF.

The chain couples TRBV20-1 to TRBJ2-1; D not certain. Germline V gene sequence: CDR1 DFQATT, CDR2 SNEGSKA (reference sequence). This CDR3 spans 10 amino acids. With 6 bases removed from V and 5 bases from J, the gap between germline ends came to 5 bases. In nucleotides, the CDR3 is TGCAGTGCACTTAACAATGAGCAGTTCTTC. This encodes CSALNNEQFF.

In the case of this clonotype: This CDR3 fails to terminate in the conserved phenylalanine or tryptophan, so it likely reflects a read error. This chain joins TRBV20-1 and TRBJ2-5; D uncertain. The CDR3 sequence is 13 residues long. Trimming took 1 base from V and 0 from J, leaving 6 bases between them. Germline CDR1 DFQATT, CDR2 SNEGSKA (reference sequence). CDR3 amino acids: CSARGTDQETQYV. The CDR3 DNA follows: TGCAGTGCTAGAGGGACCGACCAAGAGACCCAGTACGTC.

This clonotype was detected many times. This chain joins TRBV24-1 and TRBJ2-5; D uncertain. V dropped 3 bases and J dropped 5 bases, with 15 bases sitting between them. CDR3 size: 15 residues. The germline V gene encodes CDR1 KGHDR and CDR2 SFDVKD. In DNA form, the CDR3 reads TGTGCCACCAGTGATCCGGAAGGTCCTGGGGAGACCCAGTACTTC. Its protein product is CATSDPEGPGETQYF.

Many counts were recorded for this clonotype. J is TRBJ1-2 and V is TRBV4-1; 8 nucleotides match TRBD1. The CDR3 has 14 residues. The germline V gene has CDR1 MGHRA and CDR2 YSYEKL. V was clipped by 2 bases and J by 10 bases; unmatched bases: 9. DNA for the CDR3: TGCGCCAGCAGCCAACCGACAGGGGCCATTACCTACACCTTC. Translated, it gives CASSQPTGAITYTF.

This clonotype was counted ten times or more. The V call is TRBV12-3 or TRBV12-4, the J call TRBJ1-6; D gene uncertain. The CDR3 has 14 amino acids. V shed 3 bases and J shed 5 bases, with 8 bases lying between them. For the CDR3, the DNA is TGTGCCAGCAGTTTGGGCAGCAATAATTCACCCCTCCACTTT. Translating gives CASSLGSNNSPLHF.

CDR3 loop: CASTLGAGYTF. In DNA form, the CDR3 reads TGTGCCAGCACCTTGGGGGCTGGCTACACCTTC. The genes are TRBV6-1 and TRBJ1-2, with D tentatively TRBD1 (6 bases). The germline gives CDR1 MNHNS, CDR2 SASEGT. This CDR3 is built from 11 residues. V was clipped by 7 bases and J by 7 bases, with 10 bases between them.

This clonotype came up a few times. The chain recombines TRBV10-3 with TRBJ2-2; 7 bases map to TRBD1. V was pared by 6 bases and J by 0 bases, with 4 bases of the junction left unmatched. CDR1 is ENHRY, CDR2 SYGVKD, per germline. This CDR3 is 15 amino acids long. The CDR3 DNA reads TGTGCCATCAGCGGGGACAGCCCGAACACCGGGGAGCTGTTTTTT. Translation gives CAISGDSPNTGELFF.

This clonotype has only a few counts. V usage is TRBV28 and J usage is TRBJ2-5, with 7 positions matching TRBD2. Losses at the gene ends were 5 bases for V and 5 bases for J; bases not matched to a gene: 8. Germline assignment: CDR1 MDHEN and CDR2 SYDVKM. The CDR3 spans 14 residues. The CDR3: CASSTGGIRETQYF. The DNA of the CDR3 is TGTGCCAGCAGTACGGGGGGAATTCGGGAGACCCAGTACTTC.

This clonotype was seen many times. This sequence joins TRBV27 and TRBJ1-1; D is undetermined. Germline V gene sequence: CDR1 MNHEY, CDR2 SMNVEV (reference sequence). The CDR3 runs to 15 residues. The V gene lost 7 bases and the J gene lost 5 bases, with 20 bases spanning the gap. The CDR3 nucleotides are TGTGCCAGCATAGCACTCCGGGAAACGGGGACTGAAGCTTTCTTT. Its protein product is CASIALRETGTEAFF.

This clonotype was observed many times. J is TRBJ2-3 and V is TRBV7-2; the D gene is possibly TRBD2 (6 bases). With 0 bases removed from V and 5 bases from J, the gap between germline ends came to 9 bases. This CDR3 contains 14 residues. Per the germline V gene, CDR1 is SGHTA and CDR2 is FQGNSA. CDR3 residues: CASSLAGSQDTQYF. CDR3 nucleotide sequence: TGTGCCAGCAGCTTAGCCGGGAGTCAAGATACGCAGTATTTT.